Following are 19 T cell receptor beta chains from one sample sequenced in a study of T cells in Graves' hyperthyroidism and ophthalmopathy. Researchers amplified the TCR beta CDR3 regions from RNA transcripts. The HTBI set primed first-round TCR CDR3 RT-PCR. TCRdb re-analysed the multiplex PCR reads in MiXCR, keeping a single row per CDR3 protein. The sample records roughly 710,000 distinct CDR3 sequences, about 35% being singletons. The sample was blood. Source of these receptors: a woman in her 40s with Graves' hyperthyroidism.

In its sample, this clonotype was seen many times. The chain combines TRBV11-2 with TRBJ2-7; 12 bases are shared with TRBD1. CDR1 is SGHAT and CDR2 is FQNNGV in the germline V gene. V shed 3 bases, J shed 2 bases, and the junction held 2 bases outside the gene matches. This CDR3 has 15 residues. The CDR3 is CASSFRDRGPYEQYF. The CDR3, as DNA: TGTGCCAGCAGCTTCCGGGACAGGGGGCCCTACGAGCAGTACTTC.

This clonotype was picked up many times. V usage is TRBV7-2 and J usage is TRBJ2-2; D remains ambiguous. Germline lookup yields CDR1 SGHTA and CDR2 FQGNSA. The V end lost 1 base, the J end lost 0 bases, and 6 bases lay between the germline ends. CDR3 length equals 15 residues. This CDR3 is CASSLVEANTGELFF. DNA of the CDR3: TGTGCCAGCAGCTTAGTAGAGGCGAACACCGGGGAGCTGTTTTTT. Variable domain in full (rest from reference TRBV7-2 and TRBJ2-2): GAGVSQSPSNKVTEKGKDVELRCDPISGHTALYWYRQSLGQGLEFLIYFQGNSAPDKSGLPSDRFSAERTGGSVSTLTIQRTQQEDSAVYLCASSLVEANTGELFFGEGSRLTVL.

This clonotype has a count of ten or more. This chain uses TRBV7-8 with TRBJ1-6, with D hard to call. CDR3 length: 13 residues. Germline V CDR1 and CDR2: SGHVS, FQNEAQ. V was pared by 6 bases and J by 7 bases, with 10 bases between. CDR3 protein: CASSPIPNSPLHF. The CDR3 coding sequence is TGTGCCAGCAGTCCCATCCCCAATTCACCCCTCCACTTT. Full variable domain (missing parts from reference TRBV7-8 and TRBJ1-6): GAGVSQSPRYKVAKRGQDVALRCDPISGHVSLFWYQQALGQGPEFLTYFQNEAQLDKSGLPSDRFFAERPEGSVSTLKIQRTQQEDSAVYLCASSPIPNSPLHFGNGTRLTVT.

V is TRBV7-8 and J is TRBJ1-5; unclear D gene. CDR1 and CDR2 from the germline V gene are SGHVS and FQNEAQ. The CDR3 has 15 residues. The V end was cut by 0 bases, the J end by 5 bases, with 11 bases between. CDR3 region: CASSLAAGKYQPQHF. The CDR3 coding sequence is TGTGCCAGCAGCTTAGCGGCGGGGAAGTATCAGCCCCAGCATTTT.

This chain links TRBV4-1 with TRBJ2-7, with D unclear. V was trimmed by 4 bases and J by 0 bases, leaving 7 bases between them. The CDR3 runs 13 residues. In germline, CDR1 is MGHRA, CDR2 YSYEKL. DNA of the CDR3: TGCGCCAGCAGCCGGTACACCTCCTACGAGCAGTACTTC. Encoded protein: CASSRYTSYEQYF.

The genes are TRBV20-1 and TRBJ2-7, with D possibly being TRBD1 or TRBD2 (6 bases each). V lost 5 bases and J 3 bases, leaving 14 bases between the germline ends. CDR1 and CDR2 from the germline V gene are DFQATT and SNEGSKA (reference sequence). This CDR3 comprises 13 residues. The CDR3 loop reads CSASRRGSYEQYF. DNA of the CDR3: TGCAGTGCTTCGCGGAGGGGGAGCTACGAGCAGTACTTC.

The chain employs TRBV7-6 and TRBJ2-7, with unresolved D. The DNA end favors TRBJ2-1, so the J call may be wrong. The CDR3 is made up of 12 amino acids. Germline CDR1 and CDR2: SGHVS and FNYEAQ. The CDR3 is CASSIRENEQFF. The CDR3 DNA sequence: TGTGCCAGCAGCATAAGGGAAAATGAGCAGTTCTTC.

Concerning this clonotype: One base away lies a much larger clone, so this may be a sequencing read error. The chain uses TRBV7-9 and TRBJ2-2; D may match TRBD1 or TRBD2 (5 bases each). The CDR3 is made up of 16 amino acids. The germline CDR1 and CDR2 sequences are SEHNR and FQNEAQ (reference sequence). CDR3 nucleotides: TGTGCCAGCAGCTTGGGTGCGACAGCGAACACCGGGGAGCTGTCTTTT. This codes for CASSLGATANTGELSF.

V is TRBV20-1 and J is TRBJ2-7; perhaps TRBD1 as D (6 bases). Germline CDR1 DFQATT, CDR2 SNEGSKA (reference sequence). CDR3 length: 14 amino acids. The CDR3 DNA is TGCAGCGCGCATCCGCCCAGGGGCCGGGAAGAGCAGTACTTC. Translated, it gives CSAHPPRGREEQYF.

This clonotype was observed at least ten times. The V gene is TRBV5-1, the J gene TRBJ1-2; a weak D match, TRBD1 (6 bases). The germline V gene has CDR1 SGHRS and CDR2 YFSETQ. The CDR3 has 13 residues. V was cut by 3 bases and J by 7 bases, with 13 bases left in between. CDR3 DNA sequence: TGCGCCAGCAGCTCACATCAGGGGACTGGCTACACCTTC. It yields the protein CASSSHQGTGYTF. Full variable domain (outside the CDR3, taken from reference TRBV5-1 and TRBJ1-2): KAGVTQTPRYLIKTRGQQVTLSCSPISGHRSVSWYQQTPGQGLQFLFEYFSETQRNKGNFPGRFSGRQFSNSRSEMNVSTLELGDSALYLCASSSHQGTGYTFGSGTRLTVV.

The chain recombines TRBV6-1 with TRBJ2-7; D remains ambiguous. This CDR3 has 12 amino acids. The germline V gene encodes CDR1 MNHNS and CDR2 SASEGT. V was pared by 1 base and J by 6 bases, with 7 bases between. CDR3 amino acids: CASSEDGPEQYF. The CDR3 nucleotides are TGTGCCAGCAGTGAAGACGGGCCCGAGCAGTACTTC.

In this sample, this clonotype turned up many times. The CDR3 DNA is TGTGCCATCGGACAGGGAAGACATGAAAAACTGTTTTTT. Amino acid sequence: CAIGQGRHEKLFF. The chain uses TRBV10-3 and TRBJ1-4; 8 bases match TRBD1. The CDR3 has 13 residues. The germline gives CDR1 ENHRY, CDR2 SYGVKD. V lost 8 bases to trimming and J lost 6 bases; unmatched junction nucleotides: 5.

This CDR3 reads CASSLSVRSSGANVLTF. Written as DNA, the CDR3 is TGTGCCAGCAGCTTATCCGTTCGCTCCTCTGGGGCCAACGTCCTGACTTTC. V and J are TRBV13 and TRBJ2-6, with unresolved D. Germline CDR1 and CDR2: PRHDT and FYEKMQ (reference sequence). The length of the CDR3 is 17 residues. V was trimmed by 2 bases and J by 0 bases, leaving 11 bases between them.

This sequence joins TRBV7-8 and TRBJ1-1; D is possibly TRBD1 (6 bases). The germline V gene encodes CDR1 SGHVS and CDR2 FQNEAQ. Trimming removed 5 bases from V and 6 bases from J, with 16 bases in between. The CDR3 extends over 14 amino acids. The CDR3 region is CASSQKQGLPEAFF. The CDR3 nucleotides read TGTGCCAGCAGCCAAAAACAGGGTTTGCCTGAAGCTTTCTTT.

V is TRBV6-6 and J is TRBJ1-6; D remains unclear. Trimming left V 7 bases short and J 10 bases short, with 14 bases between. CDR1 is MNHNY, CDR2 SVGAGI, per germline (reference sequence). The CDR3 has 13 amino acids. The CDR3 loop reads CASKPLWESPLHF. The DNA of the CDR3 is TGTGCCAGCAAACCTCTCTGGGAATCACCCCTCCACTTT.

The chain has TRBV24-1 and TRBJ1-1; D remains ambiguous. V was trimmed by 7 bases and J by 1 base, leaving 9 bases between them. Germline V gene lookup returns CDR1 KGHDR and CDR2 SFDVKD. The CDR3 totals 13 residues. The CDR3 nucleotides read TGTGCCACCAGACGGGAGAGGAACACTGAAGCTTTCTTT. Translated: CATRRERNTEAFF.

Ten or more counts support this clonotype. The rearrangement uses TRBV4-3 and TRBJ1-4; 8 bases agree with TRBD1. V was pared by 5 bases and J by 11 bases, with 10 bases of the junction left unmatched. Germline V gives CDR1 LGHNA, CDR2 YSLEER. This CDR3 is 14 amino acids long. The CDR3 nucleotides are TGCGCCAGCAGCAGCACAGGGGGAACTGGGAAACTGTTTTTT. Its translation is CASSSTGGTGKLFF.

Concerning this clonotype: A clone one base away is much larger, so this may be a read error. The CDR3 does not close with the conserved phenylalanine or tryptophan, likely indicating a read error. The chain links TRBV12-3 or TRBV12-4 to TRBJ1-1; D is uncertain. The CDR3 covers 12 residues. Trimming stripped 3 bases from V and 9 bases from J, with 11 bases between. The CDR3 protein is CASSLGFGKAFL. Here the CDR3 DNA reads TGTGCCAGCAGTTTGGGTTTCGGGAAAGCTTTCCTT.

This clonotype was seen repeatedly, ten times or more. V gene TRBV20-1 combines with J gene TRBJ2-5; no firm D call. There are 12 residues in the CDR3. Trimming shortened V by 8 bases and J by 5 bases, and 15 bases separated the two germline ends. The germline V gene encodes CDR1 DFQATT and CDR2 SNEGSKA (reference sequence). CDR3 in DNA: TGCAGTCCGACGGAGAATCCGGAGACCCAGTACTTC. It codes for CSPTENPETQYF.